The 29 T cell receptor beta chains presented below share a single source sample, sequenced in a study of beta chain features in type 1 diabetes. The whole isolated RNA underwent reverse transcription, so sequencing captured expressed TCRB transcripts. The method was immunoSEQ multiplex PCR; TCRdb's version includes in-frame clones alone and lacks a portion of them. This repertoire shows tens of thousands of clones, 30% to 40% found once; its top ten account for approximately 0.45%. Sequencing used stem cell memory CD4+ T cells from blood. The source of these receptors is a woman younger than 30 in good health.

This clone was seen more than once but under ten times. The gene calls are TRBV27 and TRBJ2-5, with 9 bases fitting TRBD1. The CDR3 sequence is 14 residues long. V trimming: 5 bases; J trimming: 4 bases; junction bases outside the gene matches: 5. Germline CDR1 is MNHEY and CDR2 is SMNVEV (reference sequence). CDR3 amino acids: CASSRRGQGETQYF. The CDR3 DNA reads as TGTGCCAGCAGTCGCAGGGGACAGGGAGAGACCCAGTACTTC.

The chain couples TRBV9 to TRBJ2-2; D gene uncertain. Germline V gene sequence: CDR1 SGDLS, CDR2 YYNGEE. V was trimmed by 0 bases and J by 5 bases, leaving 8 bases between them. This CDR3 spans 14 amino acids. For the CDR3, the DNA is TGTGCCAGCAGCGTAGCTAGGTGGACCGGGGAGCTGTTTTTT. Translation gives CASSVARWTGELFF.

This clone has only a few counts. The rearrangement uses TRBV4-1 and TRBJ1-1; possible D gene TRBD1, 6 bases. The V and J ends lost 4 bases and 0 bases respectively, with 24 bases between them. Germline V CDR1 and CDR2: MGHRA, YSYEKL. CDR3 length equals 19 residues. The CDR3 sequence is CASSPQAPGQHYMNTEAFF. CDR3 sequence (DNA): TGCGCCAGCAGCCCCCAAGCGCCCGGACAGCATTACATGAACACTGAAGCTTTCTTT.

This chain links TRBV6-1 with TRBJ1-2; no firm D call. CDR1 and CDR2 from the germline V gene are MNHNS and SASEGT. Deletions cut 8 bases from V and 8 bases from J, with 15 bases between. The CDR3 is 12 residues long. The CDR3 reads CASQERVVGYTF. CDR3 nucleotides: TGTGCCAGCCAGGAAAGAGTTGTAGGCTACACCTTC.

This clone has more than one count but fewer than ten. This sample also contains other DNA sequences that code for the same CDR3. The rearrangement links TRBV18 to TRBJ2-3; 8 positions agree with TRBD1. Germline-derived CDR1 and CDR2 are KGHSH and LQKENI. The CDR3 length is 14 residues. With 6 bases clipped from V and 1 base from J, the junction kept 3 bases outside the gene matches. CDR3 residues: CASSPDRGTDTQYF. The CDR3 DNA reads as TGTGCCAGCTCCCCGGACAGGGGCACAGATACGCAGTATTTT.

The chain recombines TRBV18 with TRBJ1-1; possibly TRBD1 for D (6 bases). The CDR3 has 13 amino acids. Trimming left V 8 bases short and J 5 bases short, with 15 bases between. Germline V lookup: CDR1 KGHSH, CDR2 LQKENI. CDR3 in DNA: TGTGCCAGCCACAGGGATTGGGGAACTGAAGCTTTCTTT. It yields the protein CASHRDWGTEAFF.

Only a few counts were recorded for this clone. The chain couples TRBV5-1 to TRBJ2-3; the match to TRBD1 covers 7 bases. The V gene's germline CDR1 is SGHRS and CDR2 YFSETQ. This CDR3 has 13 residues. V was clipped by 2 bases and J by 5 bases; unmatched bases: 2. The CDR3 spells CASSLQGQDTQYF. In nucleotides, the CDR3 is TGCGCCAGCAGCTTACAGGGGCAAGATACGCAGTATTTT.

The V call is TRBV5-4, the J call TRBJ1-4; 11 bases are a match to TRBD1. The V segment lost 4 bases and the J segment 6 bases; nucleotides outside the gene matches: 8. CDR3 length: 16 amino acids. Germline loops: CDR1 SGHNT, CDR2 YYREEE (reference sequence). In DNA form, the CDR3 reads TGTGCCAGCAGCCCCGCCGGGACAGGGGGTGATGAAAAACTGTTTTTT. It specifies CASSPAGTGGDEKLFF.

The CDR3 nucleotides are TGTGCCAGCGGGGACAGACAGGGAAGGGGTCAGCCCCAGCATTTT. Protein product: CASGDRQGRGQPQHF. The genes are TRBV11-2 and TRBJ1-5; 7 nucleotides align to TRBD1. This CDR3 is built from 15 residues. Trimming at V came to 8 bases and at J to 6 bases, leaving 13 bases not matched to a gene. Germline CDR1 reads SGHAT; CDR2 reads FQNNGV.

This chain links TRBV30 with TRBJ2-1, with a weak D call TRBD2 (5 bases). CDR1 and CDR2 from the germline V gene are GTSNPN and SVGIG (reference sequence). The CDR3 has 15 amino acids. V lost 0 bases to trimming and J lost 2 bases, with 11 bases between them. CDR3 in DNA: TGTGCCTGGAGTGTACAGTCTAGCACCTACAATGAGCAGTTCTTC. Its translation is CAWSVQSSTYNEQFF.

This clone was observed a handful of times. This rearrangement joins TRBV30 to TRBJ2-3; 7 bases are a match to TRBD2. With 4 bases clipped from V and 4 bases from J, the junction kept 2 bases outside the gene matches. The CDR3 runs 12 residues. CDR1 and CDR2 (germline): GTSNPN, SVGIG (reference sequence). CDR3 protein: CAWMGGADTQYF. The CDR3 DNA reads as TGTGCCTGGATGGGGGGGGCAGATACGCAGTATTTT.

Only a few counts were recorded for this clone. The chain employs TRBV4-2 and TRBJ2-1; 8 bases are a match to TRBD2. The germline V gene has CDR1 LGHNA and CDR2 YNFKEQ. Trimming removed 4 bases from V and 7 bases from J; junction bases left unmatched: 6. The CDR3 contains 14 residues. The CDR3: CASSLGSGINEQFF. CDR3 DNA: TGTGCCAGCAGCCTGGGTAGCGGGATTAATGAGCAGTTCTTC.

This clone was counted a few times. The chain uses TRBV11-3 and TRBJ2-5; 13 bases map to TRBD2. Germline CDR1 reads SGHNT; CDR2 reads YENEEA. Trimming cost V 5 bases and J 0 bases; bases outside gene matches: 9. CDR3 length: 18 residues. CDR3 bases: TGTGCCAGCAGCCCCCGGACTAGCGGGAGATGGAACCAAGAGACCCAGTACTTC. Translating gives CASSPRTSGRWNQETQYF. Full variable domain (remainder filled in from reference TRBV11-3 and TRBJ2-5): EAGVVQSPRYKIIEKKQPVAFWCNPISGHNTLYWYLQNLGQGPELLIRYENEEAVDDSQLPKDRFSAERLKGVDSTLKIQPAELGDSAVYLCASSPRTSGRWNQETQYFGPGTRLLVL.

The chain employs TRBV5-1 and TRBJ2-7, with 12 bases lining up with TRBD2. CDR3 size: 14 residues. V gave up 8 bases and J gave up 6 bases; unmatched junction bases: 9. The germline gives CDR1 SGHRS, CDR2 YFSETQ. The CDR3 loop is CASKKLAGGTEQYF. The CDR3 nucleotides are TGCGCCAGTAAAAAACTAGCGGGGGGCACCGAGCAGTACTTC.

The chain couples TRBV30 to TRBJ1-2, with no clear D. The ends were cut back, 3 bases at V and 11 bases at J, with 13 bases in the middle. Germline CDR1 GTSNPN, CDR2 SVGIG (reference sequence). There are 11 residues in the CDR3. CDR3 loop: CAWSPLRSYTF. The CDR3 nucleotides read TGTGCCTGGAGCCCTCTCAGAAGTTACACCTTC.

This rearrangement joins TRBV7-8 to TRBJ1-2; D is uncertain. Trimming shortened V by 5 bases and J by 8 bases, and 21 bases separated the two germline ends. The CDR3 covers 15 residues. Germline-derived CDR1 and CDR2 are SGHVS and FQNEAQ. In nucleotides, the CDR3 is TGTGCCAGCAGCGAAATCGGCCCATGGGCATGGGGCTACACCTTC. This codes for CASSEIGPWAWGYTF.

The V and J genes are TRBV7-2 and TRBJ2-5, with 7 bases matching TRBD1. V shed 4 bases and J 5 bases; nucleotides not matched to a gene: 10. The CDR3 contains 15 residues. Germline values: CDR1 SGHTA, CDR2 FQGNSA. CDR3 nucleotides: TGTGCCAGCAGCTCGCCCTATGTACAGGGGGAGACCCAGTACTTC. Translation gives CASSSPYVQGETQYF. The entire variable domain, with the rest obtained from reference TRBV7-2 and TRBJ2-5, is as follows: GAGVSQSPSNKVTEKGKDVELRCDPISGHTALYWYRQSLGQGLEFLIYFQGNSAPDKSGLPSDRFSAERTGGSVSTLTIQRTQQEDSAVYLCASSSPYVQGETQYFGPGTRLLVL.

The rearrangement joins TRBV7-9 to TRBJ1-1, with TRBD1 as a possible D gene (6 bases). Trimming took off 4 bases at V and 4 bases at J, with 16 bases between the two ends. CDR3 length: 15 residues. The germline CDR1 and CDR2 sequences are SEHNR and FQNEAQ (reference sequence). The CDR3 nucleotides are TGTGCCAGCAGCTCGCTCGGGGGGCGTTTCACTGAAGCTTTCTTT. Its protein is CASSSLGGRFTEAFF.

The chain links TRBV7-2 to TRBJ2-7, with D possibly TRBD2 on 6 matching bases. With 0 bases removed from V and 4 bases from J, the gap between germline ends came to 13 bases. Germline loops: CDR1 SGHTA, CDR2 FQGNSA. This CDR3 comprises 15 residues. Written as DNA, the CDR3 is TGTGCCAGCAGCTTAGCGTGGGGAGGCGAATACGAGCAGTACTTC. This sequence encodes CASSLAWGGEYEQYF. Variable domain in full (rest from reference TRBV7-2 and TRBJ2-7): GAGVSQSPSNKVTEKGKDVELRCDPISGHTALYWYRQSLGQGLEFLIYFQGNSAPDKSGLPSDRFSAERTGGSVSTLTIQRTQQEDSAVYLCASSLAWGGEYEQYFGPGTRLTVT.

This chain joins TRBV18 and TRBJ2-5, with TRBD2 matching over 13 bases. Germline-derived CDR1 and CDR2 are KGHSH and LQKENI. After removal of 3 bases from V and 5 bases from J, the junction contained 6 bases not matched to a gene. The CDR3 has 16 amino acids. This CDR3 reads CASSPGLAGLGETQYF. The CDR3, as DNA: TGTGCCAGCTCACCGGGACTAGCGGGACTGGGGGAGACCCAGTACTTC.

This clone was counted between two and nine times. The rearrangement joins TRBV6-6 to TRBJ2-1; D gene unclear. This CDR3 comprises 14 residues. The V end lost 4 bases, the J end lost 6 bases, and 13 bases lay between the germline ends. Germline V gene lookup returns CDR1 MNHNY and CDR2 SVGAGI (reference sequence). CDR3 region: CASSSDFNPNEQFF. The CDR3 nucleotides are TGTGCCAGCAGTTCCGACTTCAACCCCAATGAGCAGTTCTTC.

In this sample, this clone turned up a few times. This chain uses TRBV9 with TRBJ1-2; 8 bases line up with TRBD1. The CDR3 extends over 14 amino acids. CDR1 is SGDLS and CDR2 is YYNGEE in the germline V gene. V shed 6 bases, J shed 2 bases, and the junction held 6 bases outside the gene matches. CDR3 bases: TGTGCCAGCAACAGGGGGTGGGGCAACTATGGCTACACCTTC. Translating it yields CASNRGWGNYGYTF.

This clone occurred a few times. The chain couples TRBV5-1 to TRBJ2-3; 7 bases fit TRBD1. The V gene end was trimmed by 1 base and the J gene end by 1 base; junction bases not matched to a gene: 6. Germline assignment: CDR1 SGHRS and CDR2 YFSETQ. This CDR3 has 16 amino acids. The CDR3 region has the DNA TGCGCCAGCAGCTTGAAGAACAGGGGTGGCACAGATACGCAGTATTTT. It codes for CASSLKNRGGTDTQYF.

V is TRBV7-9 and J is TRBJ1-4; 7 bases agree with TRBD1. Germline-derived CDR1 and CDR2 are SEHNR and FQNEAQ (reference sequence). After removal of 5 bases from V and 3 bases from J, the junction contained 3 bases not matched to a gene. The CDR3 spans 14 residues. The CDR3 reads CASSVGTANEKLFF. In DNA form, the CDR3 reads TGTGCCAGCAGCGTAGGGACAGCTAATGAAAAACTGTTTTTT. The full variable domain, its missing parts supplied by reference TRBV7-9 and TRBJ1-4, is DTGVSQNPRHKITKRGQNVTFRCDPISEHNRLYWYRQTLGQGPEFLTYFQNEAQLEKSRLLSDRFSAERPKGSFSTLEIQRTEQGDSAMYLCASSVGTANEKLFFGSGTQLSVL.

The chain recombines TRBV7-6 with TRBJ2-2, with a possible D match to TRBD2 (6 bases). The germline V gene encodes CDR1 SGHVS and CDR2 FNYEAQ. This CDR3 has 16 residues. Trimming cost V 5 bases and J 2 bases, with 15 bases left between them. CDR3 amino acids: CASSPQSGVNTGELFF. In DNA form, the CDR3 reads TGTGCCAGCAGCCCACAATCGGGGGTAAACACCGGGGAGCTGTTTTTT.

The chain recombines TRBV18 with TRBJ1-5, with 10 nucleotides matching TRBD1. The CDR3 spans 15 residues. The V segment lost 3 bases and the J segment 5 bases; nucleotides outside the gene matches: 4. CDR1 KGHSH and CDR2 LQKENI come from the germline V gene. Here the CDR3 reads CASSPGQGNDQPQHF. CDR3 nucleotide sequence: TGTGCCAGCTCACCGGGACAGGGGAACGATCAGCCCCAGCATTTT.

The genes are TRBV7-9 and TRBJ1-2; TRBD1 agrees at 10 bases. The CDR3 totals 16 residues. Trimming removed 1 base from V and 2 bases from J; junction bases left unmatched: 4. CDR1 is SEHNR and CDR2 is FQNEAQ in the germline V gene (reference sequence). The CDR3 bases are TGTGCCAGCAGCTTAGTAGCGACAGGGGGCAACTATGGCTACACCTTC. Its protein product is CASSLVATGGNYGYTF.

The rearrangement joins TRBV2 to TRBJ1-1, with 7 nucleotides matching TRBD1. The J segment lost 1 base and the V segment lost 5 bases, leaving 7 bases of the junction unmatched. Germline assignment: CDR1 SNHLY and CDR2 FYNNEI. The CDR3 sequence is 15 residues long. The DNA for the CDR3 is TGTGCCAGCAGTTTACAGGGGCCGGGGAACACTGAAGCTTTCTTT. The encoded protein is CASSLQGPGNTEAFF. Variable domain in full (rest from reference TRBV2 and TRBJ1-1): EPEVTQTPSHQVTQMGQEVILRCVPISNHLYFYWYRQILGQKVEFLVSFYNNEISEKSEIFDDQFSVERPDGSNFTLKIRSTKLEDSAMYFCASSLQGPGNTEAFFGQGTRLTVV.

V is TRBV10-3 and J is TRBJ2-7; weak D call: TRBD1 (5 bases). The CDR3 consists of 12 residues. Germline-derived CDR1 and CDR2 are ENHRY and SYGVKD. With 4 bases removed from V and 7 bases from J, the gap between germline ends came to 11 bases. CDR3 bases: TGTGCCATCAGTGGACAGTCAAGTGAGCAGTACTTC. It yields the protein CAISGQSSEQYF.